Listed here are 12 T cell receptor beta chains from one sample, sequenced in a study of T cell responses to AZD1222 COVID-19 vaccine (dated by TCRdb to the early 2020s). The time point label of this sample denotes: baseline before first vaccination. Library method: the immunoSEQ multiplex PCR assay. TCRdb obtained this table from immuneACCESS and retained in-frame rearrangements with V and J assigned. These tables miss some clones; where compared with another copy, unresolved V genes account for less than half of the shortfall, and the remainder is unexplained. The sample table lists approximately 120,000 clones, roughly nine tenths of them with a count of one. Under 2% of the sample rests with the top ten. The sequences come from peripheral blood, collected on day 0 of AZD1222 vaccination. The source is an adult in good health.

This rearrangement joins TRBV10-3 to TRBJ1-1; maybe TRBD1 (6 bases). The ends were cut back, 7 bases at V and 3 bases at J, with 12 bases in the middle. Looked up from germline, CDR1 is ENHRY and CDR2 is SYGVKD. CDR3 length: 13 residues. The CDR3 region is CAINQGLDTEAFF. The CDR3 DNA reads as TGTGCCATCAATCAGGGGTTAGACACTGAAGCTTTCTTT.

Comments on this clone: The junction differs from germline at one of its ends, possibly a read error. The chain employs TRBV6-5 and TRBJ1-2; D gene unclear. The CDR3 runs to 13 residues. Germline values: CDR1 MNHEY, CDR2 SVGAGI. The CDR3 bases are TGTGCCAGCAGTGACTCATTTAACTATGGCTACACCTTC. Protein: CASSDSFNYGYTF.

The V and J genes are TRBV4-1 and TRBJ2-1; 11 bases are shared with TRBD1. The V gene end was trimmed by 4 bases and the J gene end by 3 bases; junction bases not matched to a gene: 2. The CDR3 is 15 residues long. Germline V gene sequence: CDR1 MGHRA, CDR2 YSYEKL. CDR3 in amino acids: CASSLGQGGYNEQFF. DNA for the CDR3: TGCGCCAGCAGCCTGGGACAGGGGGGCTACAATGAGCAGTTCTTC.

The chain couples TRBV9 to TRBJ2-1, with TRBD1 as a possible D gene (6 bases). The CDR3 spans 16 residues. CDR1 is SGDLS, CDR2 YYNGEE, per germline. V was shortened by 3 bases and J by 4 bases, with 17 bases between the two germline ends. The CDR3 is CASSATPWQGYNEQFF. The CDR3 DNA is TGTGCCAGCAGCGCAACCCCATGGCAGGGGTACAATGAGCAGTTCTTC.

The rearrangement uses TRBV2 and TRBJ2-7; D possibly corresponds to TRBD1 (6 bases). The CDR3 consists of 11 residues. V lost 5 bases and J lost 6, with 8 bases in between. CDR1 SNHLY and CDR2 FYNNEI come from the germline V gene. CDR3 in DNA: TGTGCCAGCAGTCCAGGGGTCGAGCAGTACTTC. It is translated as CASSPGVEQYF.

The V gene is TRBV6-4, the J gene TRBJ1-6; D not certain. V lost 0 bases and J 6 bases, leaving 9 bases between the germline ends. This CDR3 is built from 15 residues. CDR1 is MRHNA and CDR2 is SNTAGT in the germline V gene. Here the CDR3 reads CASSDSGRSNSPLHF. The CDR3 DNA reads TGTGCCAGCAGTGACTCGGGGAGGTCTAATTCACCCCTCCACTTT.

The rearrangement uses TRBV27 and TRBJ1-1; TRBD1 is a possible D gene (6 bases). The CDR3 sequence is 16 residues long. CDR1 and CDR2 from the germline V gene are MNHEY and SMNVEV (reference sequence). The V gene lost 3 bases and the J gene lost 1 base, with 15 bases spanning the gap. The CDR3 spells CASSLDWIQGNTEAFF. The DNA for the CDR3 is TGTGCCAGCAGTTTGGATTGGATACAGGGGAACACTGAAGCTTTCTTT.

J is TRBJ1-2 and V is TRBV5-1; the match to TRBD1 covers 8 bases. Unmatched junction bases numbered 13, after V lost 3 bases and J lost 3 bases. Looked up from germline, CDR1 is SGHRS and CDR2 is YFSETQ. The length of the CDR3 is 17 residues. The CDR3 DNA reads TGCGCCAGCAGCTCGGACCCCCAGGGGGCGCGGGACTATGGCTACACCTTC. This sequence encodes CASSSDPQGARDYGYTF.

This clone was detected once. The rearrangement joins TRBV25-1 to TRBJ2-1; possible D gene TRBD1, 6 bases. Germline V gene lookup returns CDR1 MGHDK and CDR2 SYGVNS. The CDR3 is made up of 16 amino acids. Trimming removed 7 bases at V and 7 bases at J, with 23 bases between. CDR3 amino acids: CASTPGDNKPLNEQFF. CDR3 bases: TGTGCCAGCACCCCCGGGGACAACAAACCACTTAATGAGCAGTTCTTC.

The chain joins TRBV27 to TRBJ2-6; D unclear. Trimming took off 3 bases at V and 4 bases at J, with 4 bases between the two ends. CDR3 length: 13 amino acids. Germline assignment: CDR1 MNHEY and CDR2 SMNVEV (reference sequence). The CDR3 nucleotides are TGTGCCAGCAGTTTCCAGGGGGCCAACGTCCTGACTTTC. It encodes CASSFQGANVLTF. The full variable domain, in which reference TRBV27 and TRBJ2-6 provide the parts outside the CDR3, is EAQVTQNPRYLITVTGKKLTVTCSQNMNHEYMSWYRQDPGLGLRQIYYSMNVEVTDKGDVPEGYKVSRKEKRNFPLILESPSPNQTSLYFCASSFQGANVLTFGAGSRLTVL.

The chain is built from TRBV5-1 and TRBJ2-7; D perhaps matches TRBD1 (7 bases). CDR1 and CDR2 (germline): SGHRS, YFSETQ. Trimming shortened V by 3 bases and J by 3 bases, and 10 bases separated the two germline ends. The CDR3 consists of 13 residues. Written as DNA, the CDR3 is TGCGCCAGCAGCTGGGGGGACAGCTACGAGCAGTACTTC. This encodes CASSWGDSYEQYF.

V gene TRBV10-3 combines with J gene TRBJ2-2, with 7 nucleotides matching TRBD1. Germline-derived CDR1 and CDR2 are ENHRY and SYGVKD. This CDR3 has 14 residues. The V segment lost 7 bases and the J segment 4 bases; nucleotides outside the gene matches: 6. CDR3 in DNA: TGTGCCATCACCGACAGGGCAGCCACCGGGGAGCTGTTTTTT. It yields the protein CAITDRAATGELFF.